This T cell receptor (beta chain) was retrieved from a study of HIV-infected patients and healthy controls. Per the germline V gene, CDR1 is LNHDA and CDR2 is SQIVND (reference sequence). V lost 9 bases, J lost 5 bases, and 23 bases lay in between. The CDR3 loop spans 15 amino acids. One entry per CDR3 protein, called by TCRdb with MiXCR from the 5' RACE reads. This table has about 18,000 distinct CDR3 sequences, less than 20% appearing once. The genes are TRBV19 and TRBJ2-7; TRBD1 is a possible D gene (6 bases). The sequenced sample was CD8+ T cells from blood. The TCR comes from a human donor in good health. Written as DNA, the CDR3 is TGTGCCAGCAGCCACGGTGGGTGGGGGCCCGACGAGCAGTACTTC. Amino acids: CASSHGGWGPDEQYF.